These 30 T cell receptor beta chains came from one sample sequenced in a study of blood T cells in healthy people across ages (dated by TCRdb to the mid-2010s). Library preparation was by 5' RACE. The data were produced on an Illumina HiSeq 2500. A second about 7 to 11 cycle PCR used a sample-barcoded 5' primer and a J-beta primer mix. Using fastp at Q25 and MiXCR, TCRdb reprocessed the public reads and kept productive beta chains. One record per CDR3 amino acid sequence lists the most common genes and DNA. Recorded for this sample are fewer than 1 million distinct CDR3 sequences; approximately 48% of them occurred a single time. Of the sample, around 18% falls within the top ten clones. Sequencing used blood. The receptors come from a man aged 55 to 70 in good health.

This clonotype was picked up a small number of times. The chain employs TRBV7-9 and TRBJ2-5, with D unclear. V gave up 1 base and J gave up 5 bases, with 14 bases separating them. Looked up from germline, CDR1 is SEHNR and CDR2 is FQNEAQ (reference sequence). This CDR3 has 15 residues. CDR3 sequence (DNA): TGTGCCAGCAGCTTAGGGCTTGGAAGGTCGGAGACCCAGTACTTC. Its protein product is CASSLGLGRSETQYF.

This clonotype was observed a handful of times. The genes are TRBV5-1 and TRBJ1-2, with D unclear. Trimming removed 0 bases at V and 7 bases at J, with 10 bases between. Germline assignment: CDR1 SGHRS and CDR2 YFSETQ. The CDR3 is 13 amino acids. As DNA, the CDR3 is TGCGCCAGCAGCTTGGCCAGCCGTAGTGGCTACACCTTC. This gives the protein CASSLASRSGYTF.

This chain links TRBV10-1 with TRBJ2-7, with a tentative D call TRBD1 (6 bases). Germline CDR1 and CDR2: WNHNN and SYGVQD (reference sequence). The CDR3 consists of 14 residues. Trimming pared 3 bases from V and 4 bases from J, leaving 13 bases between. CDR3 loop: CASSEGGTRYEQYF. In DNA form, the CDR3 reads TGCGCCAGCAGTGAAGGGGGTACTAGATACGAGCAGTACTTC.

The rearrangement uses TRBV11-2 and TRBJ2-1; D remains unclear. The CDR3 sequence is 12 residues long. Trimming shortened V by 6 bases and J by 6 bases, and 9 bases separated the two germline ends. CDR1 and CDR2 (germline): SGHAT, FQNNGV. The CDR3: CASRQDLNEQFF. The CDR3 DNA reads TGTGCCAGCAGACAAGACCTCAATGAGCAGTTCTTC.

This clonotype was seen a handful of times. The chain is built from TRBV4-3 and TRBJ2-3; 9 nucleotides agree with TRBD2. V was clipped by 0 bases and J by 4 bases; unmatched bases: 11. From germline, CDR1 is LGHNA and CDR2 YSLEER. The CDR3 is 18 amino acids. As DNA, the CDR3 is TGCGCCAGCAGCCAAGAAGGATCTAGACTAGCGGTCCCAGATACGCAGTATTTT. The encoded protein is CASSQEGSRLAVPDTQYF.

J is TRBJ2-3 and V is TRBV29-1; the match to TRBD2 covers 12 bases. The CDR3 covers 18 residues. Trimming took 1 base from V and 1 from J; bases not matched to a gene: 9. Per the germline V gene, CDR1 is SQVTM and CDR2 is ANQGSEA. CDR3 DNA: TGCAGCGTTGAAGGACTAGCGGGGGTGACTTCCCGCACAGATACGCAGTATTTT. Translation: CSVEGLAGVTSRTDTQYF.

This clonotype was counted once. J is TRBJ2-1 and V is TRBV28, with TRBD1 identical over 8 bases. Germline values: CDR1 MDHEN, CDR2 SYDVKM. The ends lost 5 bases at V and 5 bases at J; junction bases unmatched: 11. The length of the CDR3 is 16 residues. The CDR3 loop reads CASSIVGTGGHNEQFF. The CDR3 DNA follows: TGTGCCAGCAGTATAGTAGGGACAGGCGGTCACAATGAGCAGTTCTTC.

V is TRBV5-6 and J is TRBJ2-1; D possibly corresponds to TRBD1 (5 bases). CDR1 is SGHDT and CDR2 is YYEEEE in the germline V gene. CDR3 length: 14 residues. Trimming removed 2 bases at V and 13 bases at J, with 19 bases between. CDR3 bases: TGTGCCAGCAGCTTTCAGGGTACTCAAGAGACCCAGTTCTTC. This encodes CASSFQGTQETQFF.

This chain connects TRBV7-2 to TRBJ2-4; TRBD2 matches 16 bases. From germline, CDR1 is SGHTA and CDR2 FQGNSA. V lost 1 base and J lost 13; bases outside the gene matches: 10. This CDR3 is built from 17 residues. CDR3 residues: CASSLGGLAGGQEAQYF. The CDR3 nucleotides read TGTGCCAGCAGCTTAGGGGGACTAGCGGGGGGGCAAGAGGCCCAGTACTTC.

This clonotype was seen a handful of times. The chain links TRBV7-2 to TRBJ2-3, with 11 bases lining up with TRBD1. Trimming took 3 bases from V and 5 from J; bases not matched to a gene: 7. Germline V lookup: CDR1 SGHTA, CDR2 FQGNSA. CDR3 length: 16 amino acids. The CDR3 reads CASSLRTGGFRDTQYF. The CDR3 coding sequence is TGTGCCAGCAGCTTGAGGACAGGGGGCTTCAGAGATACGCAGTATTTT.

As for this clonotype: A junction end diverges from the germline sequence, so it may reflect a read error. V gene TRBV11-2 combines with J gene TRBJ2-1; D not resolved. This CDR3 comprises 13 residues. Germline V gives CDR1 SGHAT, CDR2 FQNNGV. The CDR3 bases are TGTGCCAGCAGCGTCTTCGTCAACAATGTGCAGTTCTTC. It is translated as CASSVFVNNVQFF.

For this clonotype: The junction shows a germline mismatch at one end, possibly a read error. The rearrangement joins TRBV5-1 to TRBJ2-4; D is tentatively TRBD1 or TRBD2 (5 bases each). CDR1 SGHRS and CDR2 YFSETQ come from the germline V gene. This CDR3 has 14 residues. The CDR3 region has the DNA TGCGCCAGCAGCTTGGGGCCTGGGGGAGAGACCCAGTGCTTC. It translates to CASSLGPGGETQCF.

Turning to this clonotype: The junction departs from the called germline gene at one end, perhaps through a read error. The chain combines TRBV9 with TRBJ2-5; 7 nucleotides line up with TRBD1. The CDR3 extends over 14 amino acids. Germline-derived CDR1 and CDR2 are SGDLS and YYNGEE. The CDR3 reads CTSSRDSFQETQYF. Written as DNA, the CDR3 is TGTACCAGCTCCCGGGACAGCTTTCAAGAGACCCAGTACTTC.

This chain connects TRBV7-9 to TRBJ2-1, with 8 bases lining up with TRBD2. J gave up 3 bases and V 1 base, and 11 bases lay outside the gene matches. This CDR3 spans 18 amino acids. Germline CDR1 SEHNR, CDR2 FQNEAQ (reference sequence). CDR3 in amino acids: CASSLVGRGNSLYNEQFF. The CDR3 nucleotides read TGTGCCAGCAGCTTAGTCGGGAGGGGGAACAGTCTCTACAATGAGCAGTTCTTC.

The chain couples TRBV20-1 to TRBJ1-4; D is unclear. V dropped 1 base and J dropped 5 bases, with 11 bases sitting between them. The length of the CDR3 is 14 residues. CDR1 and CDR2 from the germline V gene are DFQATT and SNEGSKA (reference sequence). CDR3 sequence: CSARVGGKNEKLFF. The CDR3 DNA reads TGCAGTGCTAGAGTTGGCGGGAAGAATGAAAAACTGTTTTTT.

In this sample, this clonotype turned up a few times. The V call is TRBV9, the J call TRBJ2-7; TRBD1 is a possible D gene (5 bases). The CDR3 is 16 residues long. CDR1 and CDR2 from the germline V gene are SGDLS and YYNGEE. The V end lost 1 base, the J end lost 2 bases, and 16 bases lay between the germline ends. The CDR3 loop is CASSVHPGQDTYEQYF. The CDR3 nucleotides read TGTGCCAGCAGCGTACACCCTGGGCAGGACACCTACGAGCAGTACTTC.

The rearrangement links TRBV7-9 to TRBJ2-2, with a possible D match to TRBD2 (6 bases). V was trimmed by 5 bases and J by 4 bases, leaving 17 bases between them. The CDR3 extends over 16 amino acids. Germline V gene lookup returns CDR1 SEHNR and CDR2 FQNEAQ (reference sequence). The DNA for the CDR3 is TGTGCCAGCAGCCCTCAACTAGCTCCTCGCACCGGGGAGCTGTTTTTT. Translation gives CASSPQLAPRTGELFF.

The chain joins TRBV28 to TRBJ1-4; D call uncertain. Germline V gene data show CDR1 as MDHEN and CDR2 as SYDVKM. The CDR3 sequence is 11 residues long. V dropped 9 bases and J dropped 6 bases, with 8 bases sitting between them. CDR3 protein: CARTVYEKLFF. In DNA, the CDR3 is TGTGCCAGAACCGTTTATGAAAAACTGTTTTTT.

This clonotype was seen just once. This chain joins TRBV18 and TRBJ2-3; D is perhaps TRBD1 or TRBD2 (5 bases each). Germline V gives CDR1 KGHSH, CDR2 LQKENI. The ends were cut back, 4 bases at V and 2 bases at J, with 13 bases in the middle. The CDR3 consists of 15 residues. The DNA for the CDR3 is TGTGCCAGCTCACGGGACGCGGGTATCACAGATACGCAGTATTTT. Protein product: CASSRDAGITDTQYF.

This clonotype came up a few times. The CDR3 DNA reads TGCAGTGCTGCGGGACCTGTTTACAATGAGCAGTTCTTC. It codes for CSAAGPVYNEQFF. The V gene is TRBV20-1, the J gene TRBJ2-1; D perhaps matches TRBD2 (6 bases). Germline assignment: CDR1 DFQATT and CDR2 SNEGSKA (reference sequence). This CDR3 contains 13 residues. V lost 5 bases, J lost 4 bases, and 12 bases lay in between.

This clonotype came up a few times. The genes are TRBV29-1 and TRBJ2-3, with 7 bases identical to TRBD2. V shed 6 bases and J 6 bases; nucleotides not matched to a gene: 18. The germline V gene has CDR1 SQVTM and CDR2 ANQGSEA. This CDR3 has 16 residues. The CDR3: CSVAHTISGDSDTQYF. CDR3 bases: TGCAGCGTGGCCCACACTATAAGCGGGGATTCGGATACGCAGTATTTT.

V is TRBV20-1 and J is TRBJ2-2, with 7 positions matching TRBD2. CDR1 is DFQATT and CDR2 is SNEGSKA in the germline V gene (reference sequence). The CDR3 contains 16 residues. After removal of 3 bases from V and 0 bases from J, the junction contained 7 bases not matched to a gene. CDR3 DNA sequence: TGCAGTGCTAGGTCTATGGGACTACCGAACACCGGGGAGCTGTTTTTT. This encodes CSARSMGLPNTGELFF.

The chain recombines TRBV10-3 with TRBJ1-5, with D possibly TRBD1 on 6 matching bases. CDR3 size: 14 residues. Trimming shortened V by 5 bases and J by 3 bases, and 11 bases separated the two germline ends. The germline V gene encodes CDR1 ENHRY and CDR2 SYGVKD. The CDR3 loop is CAISSTGINQPQHF. The DNA of the CDR3 is TGTGCCATCAGTTCGACAGGAATCAATCAGCCCCAGCATTTT.

This clonotype came up a few times. This chain joins TRBV6-1 and TRBJ1-4; D may be TRBD1 (5 bases). Germline values: CDR1 MNHNS, CDR2 SASEGT. This CDR3 has 17 amino acids. With 6 bases removed from V and 0 bases from J, the gap between germline ends came to 17 bases. The CDR3 region has the DNA TGTGCCAGCAGCTCGGGGGTAGGAAAGGCAACTAATGAAAAACTGTTTTTT. Encoded protein: CASSSGVGKATNEKLFF.

V usage is TRBV12-5 and J usage is TRBJ2-4; 10 nucleotides align to TRBD1. The J call is uncertain, as TRBJ2-7 better fits the DNA end. Looked up from germline, CDR1 is LGHNT and CDR2 is FRNRAP. The CDR3 totals 16 residues. Here the CDR3 reads CASGLELGQGAYEQYF. In nucleotides, the CDR3 is TGTGCTAGTGGTTTGGAACTAGGACAGGGGGCCTACGAGCAGTACTTC.

The chain joins TRBV3-1 to TRBJ2-1; D is unclear. The V and J ends lost 3 bases and 8 bases respectively, with 20 bases between them. Germline V gives CDR1 LGHDT, CDR2 YNNKEL (reference sequence). The CDR3 spans 16 residues. CDR3 coding DNA: TGTGCCAGCAGCCAGGAGACCGGGTCCAGAACCGATGAGCAGTTCTTC. It yields the protein CASSQETGSRTDEQFF.

The chain carries TRBV6-5 and TRBJ1-1; a weak D match, TRBD1 (6 bases). Between the trimmed V and J ends, which lost 0 bases and 4 bases, there was a span of 15 bases. In germline, CDR1 is MNHEY, CDR2 SVGAGI. The length of the CDR3 is 16 residues. CDR3: CASSYSSRGAFTEAFF. CDR3 in DNA: TGTGCCAGCAGTTACTCGAGTCGGGGGGCGTTCACTGAAGCTTTCTTT.

This clonotype was found a few times. This sequence joins TRBV9 and TRBJ2-1; 7 bases agree with TRBD2. Germline loops: CDR1 SGDLS, CDR2 YYNGEE. Unmatched junction bases numbered 13, after V lost 0 bases and J lost 4 bases. The CDR3 loop spans 18 amino acids. The CDR3 DNA is TGTGCCAGCAGCGTAGAGGCTGTCGGGCGGGGGAGTTACAATGAGCAGTTCTTC. It encodes CASSVEAVGRGSYNEQFF.

This clonotype occurred many times. This chain joins TRBV6-6 and TRBJ2-5; TRBD2 might be the D (6 bases). This CDR3 is built from 14 residues. Germline CDR1 is MNHNY and CDR2 is SVGAGI (reference sequence). Trimming shortened V by 2 bases and J by 1 base, and 8 bases separated the two germline ends. This CDR3 reads CASSYGGVQETQYF. The CDR3 DNA follows: TGTGCCAGCAGTTACGGCGGGGTCCAAGAGACCCAGTACTTC.

V and J are TRBV4-1 and TRBJ1-4; the D gene is possibly TRBD1 (6 bases). Germline CDR1 reads MGHRA; CDR2 reads YSYEKL. The CDR3 has 17 residues. The V and J ends lost 2 bases and 6 bases respectively, with 19 bases between them. The CDR3: CASSQPRDNIKDEKLFF. The CDR3 nucleotides read TGCGCCAGCAGCCAACCCCGGGACAATATAAAGGATGAAAAACTGTTTTTT.